The 16 T cell receptor beta chains below all came from one sample that was sequenced in a study of spatial heterogeneity in lung cancer. The study's findings and limits: Expanded intratumoral alpha and beta TCR counts tracked tumor mutation counts.

Their specific antigens are unknown. Time point specified: sample taken at primary tumor resection. MiXCR was run by TCRdb on the 5' RACE reads, yielding one entry per CDR3 protein. The data hold 9,500 to 11,000 distinct CDR3 sequences, with roughly 7.4% observed a single time. Material: lung tumor tissue, obtained at surgery. All receptors derive from a female donor with early-stage non-small cell lung cancer.

This clonotype has ten or more counts. This beta chain is an off-target read within a library intended for alpha chains, so its frequency means little. The CDR3 DNA is TGTGCCTGGAGTGTTAGGCCCCTGGGGACTAGTACGTCCAATGAGCAGTTCTTC. Amino acids: CAWSVRPLGTSTSNEQFF. This chain uses TRBV30 with TRBJ2-1; 8 positions agree with TRBD2. There are 18 residues in the CDR3. Germline V gene sequence: CDR1 GTSNPN, CDR2 SVGIG (reference sequence). With 0 bases clipped from V and 6 bases from J, the junction kept 16 bases outside the gene matches.

With respect to this clonotype: This beta chain is off target for a library built for alpha chains, so its abundance means little. V and J are TRBV6-2 or TRBV6-3 and TRBJ1-5; 7 bases are a match to TRBD1. Losses at the gene ends were 6 bases for V and 4 bases for J; bases not matched to a gene: 6. This CDR3 spans 14 amino acids. Germline V gives CDR1 MNHEY, CDR2 SVGEGT. CDR3 bases: TGTGCCAGCAGCTCCGGGACAGCTAATCAGCCCCAGCATTTT. As protein: CASSSGTANQPQHF.

The table lists this clonotype with many counts. The library was designed around alpha chains, so this beta chain is a stray read whose abundance carries little weight. The rearrangement links TRBV7-9 to TRBJ1-2, with TRBD1 matching 8 bases. The CDR3 loop spans 15 amino acids. From germline, CDR1 is SEHNR and CDR2 FQNEAQ (reference sequence). The V and J ends lost 1 base and 3 bases, in that order; junction bases with no gene match: 4. The CDR3 sequence: CASSLETGGDYGYTF. The CDR3 nucleotides are TGTGCCAGCAGCTTAGAAACAGGGGGAGACTATGGCTACACCTTC. The whole variable domain, remainder taken from reference TRBV7-9 and TRBJ1-2, is DTGVSQNPRHKITKRGQNVTFRCDPISEHNRLYWYRQTLGQGPEFLTYFQNEAQLEKSRLLSDRFSAERPKGSFSTLEIQRTEQGDSAMYLCASSLETGGDYGYTFGSGTRLTVV.

Within the sample, this clonotype is medium-sized. This beta chain was picked up by a library intended for alpha chains and is off target, so its count carries little meaning. The gene calls are TRBV10-3 and TRBJ1-2; D is undetermined. CDR1 is ENHRY and CDR2 is SYGVKD in the germline V gene. Trimming took 2 bases from V and 4 from J, leaving 8 bases between them. The CDR3 is made up of 13 amino acids. The CDR3 loop reads CAISEIGIYGYTF. The CDR3 coding sequence is TGTGCCATCAGTGAGATCGGGATCTATGGCTACACCTTC.

This clonotype was observed many times. In a library made to pick up alpha chains, this beta chain is a stray read with a size that means little. The chain has TRBV25-1 and TRBJ2-5; perhaps TRBD2 as D (5 bases). Trimming removed 1 base from V and 5 bases from J, with 17 bases in between. The CDR3 sequence is 16 residues long. Germline CDR1 MGHDK, CDR2 SYGVNS. CDR3 sequence (DNA): TGTGCCAGCAGTGAATCGGAGCGGAGAGCCCTGGAGACCCAGTACTTC. Encoded protein: CASSESERRALETQYF.

This clonotype showed up many times. This beta chain was picked up by a library intended for alpha chains and is off target, so its count carries little meaning. The chain employs TRBV9 and TRBJ2-2, with TRBD2 as a possible D gene (5 bases). Trimming removed 0 bases from V and 5 bases from J, with 11 bases in between. Germline V gene sequence: CDR1 SGDLS, CDR2 YYNGEE. The CDR3 loop spans 15 amino acids. The CDR3 sequence is CASSVVFGETGELFF. The CDR3 bases are TGTGCCAGCAGCGTAGTGTTTGGGGAGACCGGGGAGCTGTTTTTT.

This clonotype is deemed medium-sized. In a library made to pick up alpha chains, this beta chain is a stray read with a size that means little. The genes are TRBV7-6 and TRBJ2-7; D call uncertain. CDR3 size: 14 residues. The V end lost 4 bases, the J end lost 0 bases, and 10 bases lay between the germline ends. Germline-derived CDR1 and CDR2 are SGHVS and FNYEAQ. DNA for the CDR3: TGTGCCAGCAGCTCGTTTCGGAACTCCTACGAGCAGTACTTC. Amino acids: CASSSFRNSYEQYF.

Concerning this clonotype itself: This beta chain represents an off-target read in a library built for alpha chains; its size is of limited meaning. This chain uses TRBV19 with TRBJ1-4; the D is unclear. Germline CDR1 and CDR2: LNHDA and SQIVND (reference sequence). This CDR3 is built from 14 residues. Trimming removed 8 bases at V and 7 bases at J, with 17 bases between. The CDR3 sequence: CASELRPATEKLFF. CDR3 nucleotides: TGTGCCAGTGAGTTGAGGCCAGCTACTGAAAAACTGTTTTTT.

At least ten counts were recorded for this clonotype. This beta chain is an off-target read within a library intended for alpha chains, so its frequency means little. The chain recombines TRBV20-1 with TRBJ2-7; tentatively, D is TRBD1 (5 bases). CDR1 DFQATT and CDR2 SNEGSKA come from the germline V gene (reference sequence). V lost 1 base, J lost 0 bases, and 13 bases lay in between. This CDR3 comprises 15 residues. The CDR3 here is CSARVGAFSSYEQYF. CDR3 in DNA: TGCAGTGCTAGAGTAGGGGCATTCAGCTCCTACGAGCAGTACTTC.

This clonotype was recorded at least ten times. Within a library made for alpha chains, this beta chain is off target, and its count is uninformative. This chain links TRBV30 with TRBJ1-1, with D possibly TRBD1 on 6 matching bases. The V end was cut by 3 bases, the J end by 8 bases, with 13 bases between. CDR1 is GTSNPN, CDR2 SVGIG, per germline (reference sequence). CDR3 length: 12 amino acids. CDR3 loop: CAWSEDSGEAFF. As DNA, the CDR3 is TGTGCCTGGAGCGAGGACAGTGGGGAAGCTTTCTTT. The full variable domain, in which reference TRBV30 and TRBJ1-1 provide the parts outside the CDR3, is SQTIHQWPATLVQPVGSPLSLECTVEGTSNPNLYWYRQAAGRGLQLLFYSVGIGQISSEVPQNLSASRPQDRQFILSSKKLLLSDSGFYLCAWSEDSGEAFFGQGTRLTVV.

This clonotype was recorded many times. The size of this beta chain means little, since it is a stray read in a library made for alpha chains. The genes are TRBV6-2 or TRBV6-3 and TRBJ1-1; 8 bases are shared with TRBD1. The CDR3 consists of 17 residues. With V trimmed by 7 bases and J by 4 bases, 17 bases remained unmatched. The germline V gene encodes CDR1 MNHEY and CDR2 SVGEGT. CDR3 sequence: CASTRQTGGVKVTEAFF. As DNA, the CDR3 is TGTGCCAGCACCCGTCAAACAGGGGGAGTTAAGGTCACTGAAGCTTTCTTT.

Turning to this clonotype: This beta chain turned up in a library designed for alpha chains; as an off-target read, its abundance says little. V is TRBV29-1 and J is TRBJ2-3; 9 bases are a match to TRBD2. The CDR3 is 14 amino acids. CDR1 SQVTM and CDR2 ANQGSEA come from the germline V gene. Trimming removed 1 base from V and 4 bases from J; junction bases left unmatched: 3. DNA for the CDR3: TGCAGCGTTGAAGGCGGGGGGGCCCCAGATACGCAGTATTTT. Translation: CSVEGGGAPDTQYF.

This clonotype is categorized as medium-sized. As an off-target read in a library built for alpha chains, this beta chain has a frequency of little significance. The rearrangement links TRBV12-3 or TRBV12-4 to TRBJ1-1; D is possibly TRBD1 (6 bases). The CDR3 is 14 residues long. V dropped 1 base and J dropped 4 bases, with 10 bases sitting between them. CDR3 sequence (DNA): TGTGCCAGCAGTTTAGGCGGGGGCGTCACTGAAGCTTTCTTT. Protein product: CASSLGGGVTEAFF.

This clonotype was counted many times. Within a library made for alpha chains, this beta chain is off target, and its count is uninformative. This sequence joins TRBV29-1 and TRBJ2-7; D could derive from TRBD1 or TRBD2 (5 bases each). CDR1 SQVTM and CDR2 ANQGSEA come from the germline V gene. Between the trimmed V and J ends, which lost 4 bases and 1 base, there was a span of 14 bases. This CDR3 is 14 amino acids long. CDR3 in amino acids: CSVVGTARSYEQYF. The DNA of the CDR3 is TGCAGCGTTGTCGGGACGGCGAGGTCCTACGAGCAGTACTTC.

Points on this clonotype: The library was designed around alpha chains, so this beta chain is a stray read whose abundance carries little weight. The rearrangement links TRBV6-5 to TRBJ2-7; 11 nucleotides line up with TRBD2. CDR3 size: 17 residues. The V gene's germline CDR1 is MNHEY and CDR2 SVGAGI. V lost 4 bases, J lost 3 bases, and 11 bases stayed unmatched. The CDR3 region has the DNA TGTGCCAGCAGTTCCAAAACTAGCGGGGGCAGTAACTACGAGCAGTACTTC. This encodes CASSSKTSGGSNYEQYF.

This clonotype was observed at least ten times. This beta chain is a stray sequence in a library constructed for alpha chains; its clone size is not meaningful. The CDR3 DNA reads TGTGCCAGCAGTTCCATTGGCGTCCCCTCCTACGAGCAGTACTTC. It specifies CASSSIGVPSYEQYF. The J gene is TRBJ2-7, the V gene TRBV28; D is undetermined. Per the germline V gene, CDR1 is MDHEN and CDR2 is SYDVKM. The CDR3 is 15 amino acids. The V end was cut by 4 bases, the J end by 0 bases, with 13 bases between. Complete variable domain (other parts from reference TRBV28 and TRBJ2-7): DVKVTQSSRYLVKRTGEKVFLECVQDMDHENMFWYRQDPGLGLRLIYFSYDVKMKEKGDIPEGYSVSREKKERFSLILESASTNQTSMYLCASSSIGVPSYEQYFGPGTRLTVT.